Listed here is a single T cell receptor beta chain. V dropped 1 base and J dropped 0 bases, with 9 bases sitting between them. The CDR3 runs 15 residues. Germline values: CDR1 SGHTA, CDR2 FQGNSA. The sample comes from a study of control samples from healthy donors and cancer patients. Measured with immunoSEQ multiplex PCR; TCRdb has only the in-frame clones, and not every one. Of about 160,000 clones in the sample, over 85% were seen once. This TCR was recovered from a man younger than 30 in good health. The sample taken for sequencing was blood. This chain joins TRBV7-2 and TRBJ1-1; the D is unclear. The CDR3 region is CASSLDGKLNTEAFF. The CDR3, as DNA: TGTGCCAGCAGCTTAGACGGGAAATTGAACACTGAAGCTTTCTTT.